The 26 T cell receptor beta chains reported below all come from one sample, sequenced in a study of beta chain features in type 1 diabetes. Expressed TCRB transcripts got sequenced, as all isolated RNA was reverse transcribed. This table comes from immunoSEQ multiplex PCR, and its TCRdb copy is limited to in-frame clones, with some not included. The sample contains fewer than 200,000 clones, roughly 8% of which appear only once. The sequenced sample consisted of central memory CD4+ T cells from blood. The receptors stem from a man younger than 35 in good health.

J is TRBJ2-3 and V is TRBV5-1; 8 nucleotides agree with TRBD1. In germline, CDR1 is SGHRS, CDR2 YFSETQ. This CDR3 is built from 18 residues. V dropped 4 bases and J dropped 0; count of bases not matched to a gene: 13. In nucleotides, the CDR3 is TGCGCCAGCAGCGAACCTTATGGGACAGGCTCTAGCACAGATACGCAGTATTTT. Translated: CASSEPYGTGSSTDTQYF.

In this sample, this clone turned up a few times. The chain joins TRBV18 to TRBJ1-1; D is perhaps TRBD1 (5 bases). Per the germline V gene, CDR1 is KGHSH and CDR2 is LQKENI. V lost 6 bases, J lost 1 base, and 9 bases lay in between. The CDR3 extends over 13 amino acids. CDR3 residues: CASSLTGNTEAFF. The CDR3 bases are TGTGCCAGCTCCCTAACAGGGAACACTGAAGCTTTCTTT.

CDR3: CASSFGTEYNEQFF. The DNA for the CDR3 is TGTGCCAGCAGCTTCGGGACAGAGTACAATGAGCAGTTCTTC. The gene calls are TRBV11-2 and TRBJ2-1; 7 bases are shared with TRBD1. V lost 3 bases, J lost 4 bases, and 3 bases stayed unmatched. The CDR3 runs to 14 residues. Germline-derived CDR1 and CDR2 are SGHAT and FQNNGV.

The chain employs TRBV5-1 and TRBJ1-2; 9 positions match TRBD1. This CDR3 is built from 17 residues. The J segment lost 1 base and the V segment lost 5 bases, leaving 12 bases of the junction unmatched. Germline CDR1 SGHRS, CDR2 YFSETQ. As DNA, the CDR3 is TGCGCCAGCAGGGCCGGGACAGGGTCGCGTATTAACTATGGCTACACCTTC. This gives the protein CASRAGTGSRINYGYTF. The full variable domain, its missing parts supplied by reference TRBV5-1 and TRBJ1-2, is KAGVTQTPRYLIKTRGQQVTLSCSPISGHRSVSWYQQTPGQGLQFLFEYFSETQRNKGNFPGRFSGRQFSNSRSEMNVSTLELGDSALYLCASRAGTGSRINYGYTFGSGTRLTVV.

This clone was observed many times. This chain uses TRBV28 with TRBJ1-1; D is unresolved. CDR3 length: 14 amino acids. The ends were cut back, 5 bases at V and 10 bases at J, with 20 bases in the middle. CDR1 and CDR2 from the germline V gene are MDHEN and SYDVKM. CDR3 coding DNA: TGTGCCAGCAGTCCCCCCCTCGACGGGGAAGGAGCTTTCTTT. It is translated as CASSPPLDGEGAFF.

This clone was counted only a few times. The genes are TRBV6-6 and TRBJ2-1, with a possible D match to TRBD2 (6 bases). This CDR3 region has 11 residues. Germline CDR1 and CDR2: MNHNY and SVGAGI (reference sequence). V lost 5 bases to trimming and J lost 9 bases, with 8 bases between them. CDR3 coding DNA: TGTGCCAGCAGTGGGACTCGTGAGCAGTTCTTC. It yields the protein CASSGTREQFF.

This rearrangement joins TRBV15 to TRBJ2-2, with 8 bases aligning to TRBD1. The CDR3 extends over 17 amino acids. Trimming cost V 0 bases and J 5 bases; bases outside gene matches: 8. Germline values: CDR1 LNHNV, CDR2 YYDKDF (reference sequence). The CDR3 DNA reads TGTGCCACCAGCAGAGACCTACCCCGGACAGGGACCGGGGAGCTGTTTTTT. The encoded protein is CATSRDLPRTGTGELFF.

The CDR3 nucleotides are TGTGCCAGCTCACCATCCCGGGAGAACACCGGGGAGCTGTTTTTT. This gives the protein CASSPSRENTGELFF. J is TRBJ2-2 and V is TRBV18; weak D call: TRBD2 (5 bases). The V end lost 2 bases, the J end lost 1 base, and 8 bases lay between the germline ends. The CDR3 totals 15 residues. From germline, CDR1 is KGHSH and CDR2 LQKENI.

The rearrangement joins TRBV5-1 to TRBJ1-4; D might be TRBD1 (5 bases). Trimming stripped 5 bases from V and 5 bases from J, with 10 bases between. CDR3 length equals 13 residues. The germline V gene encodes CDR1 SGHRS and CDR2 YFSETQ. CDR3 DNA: TGCGCCAGCAGGGATCGACAGAATGAAAAACTGTTTTTT. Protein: CASRDRQNEKLFF.

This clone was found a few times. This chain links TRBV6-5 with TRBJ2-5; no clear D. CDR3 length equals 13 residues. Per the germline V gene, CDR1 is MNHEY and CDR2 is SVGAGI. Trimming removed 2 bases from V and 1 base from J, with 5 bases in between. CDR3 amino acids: CASSYGSQETQYF. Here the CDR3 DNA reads TGTGCCAGCAGTTACGGCAGCCAAGAGACCCAGTACTTC.

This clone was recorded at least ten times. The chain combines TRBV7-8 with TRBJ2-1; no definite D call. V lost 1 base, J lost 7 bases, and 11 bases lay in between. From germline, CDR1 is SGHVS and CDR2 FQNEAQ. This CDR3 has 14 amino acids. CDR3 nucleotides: TGTGCCAGCAGCTTAGGTAACCCGGGTAATGAGCAGTTCTTC. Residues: CASSLGNPGNEQFF.

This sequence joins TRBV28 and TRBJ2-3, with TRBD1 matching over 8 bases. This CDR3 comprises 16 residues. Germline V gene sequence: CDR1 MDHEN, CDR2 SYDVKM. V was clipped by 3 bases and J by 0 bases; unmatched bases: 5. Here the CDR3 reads CASSFIRTGSTDTQYF. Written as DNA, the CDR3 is TGTGCCAGCAGTTTCATCCGGACAGGGAGCACAGATACGCAGTATTTT. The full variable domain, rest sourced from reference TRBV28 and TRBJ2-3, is DVKVTQSSRYLVKRTGEKVFLECVQDMDHENMFWYRQDPGLGLRLIYFSYDVKMKEKGDIPEGYSVSREKKERFSLILESASTNQTSMYLCASSFIRTGSTDTQYFGPGTRLTVL.

The CDR3 here is CASAKGQGSNYEQYF. The CDR3 DNA sequence: TGTGCCAGCGCGAAAGGACAGGGATCGAACTACGAGCAGTACTTC. The genes are TRBV7-6 and TRBJ2-7, with 8 bases that match TRBD1. CDR1 is SGHVS, CDR2 FNYEAQ, per germline. The length of the CDR3 is 15 residues. The V and J ends lost 8 bases and 3 bases, in that order; junction bases with no gene match: 12.

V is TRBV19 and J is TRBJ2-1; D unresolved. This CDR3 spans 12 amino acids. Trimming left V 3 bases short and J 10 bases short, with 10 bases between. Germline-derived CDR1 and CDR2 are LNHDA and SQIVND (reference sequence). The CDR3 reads CASSIPAAEQFF. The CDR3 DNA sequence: TGTGCCAGTAGTATTCCGGCAGCGGAGCAGTTCTTC. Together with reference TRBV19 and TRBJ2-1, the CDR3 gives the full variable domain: DGGITQSPKYLFRKEGQNVTLSCEQNLNHDAMYWYRQDPGQGLRLIYYSQIVNDFQKGDIAEGYSVSREKKESFPLTVTSAQKNPTAFYLCASSIPAAEQFFGPGTRLTVL.

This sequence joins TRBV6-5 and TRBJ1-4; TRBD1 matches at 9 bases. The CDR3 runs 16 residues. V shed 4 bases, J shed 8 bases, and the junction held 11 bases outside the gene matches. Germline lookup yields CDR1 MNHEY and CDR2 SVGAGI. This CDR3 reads CASSFGTGFAGEKLFF. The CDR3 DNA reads TGTGCCAGCAGTTTCGGGACAGGGTTCGCGGGAGAAAAACTGTTTTTT.

In DNA form, the CDR3 reads TGCGCCAGCAGCCAATCTAGCGGGGGCACCTACGAGCAGTACTTC. Translation: CASSQSSGGTYEQYF. The chain links TRBV5-1 to TRBJ2-5; TRBD2 matches at 10 bases. The better agreement between TRBJ2-7 and the DNA end casts doubt on the J call. The germline gives CDR1 SGHRS, CDR2 YFSETQ. This CDR3 is built from 15 residues.

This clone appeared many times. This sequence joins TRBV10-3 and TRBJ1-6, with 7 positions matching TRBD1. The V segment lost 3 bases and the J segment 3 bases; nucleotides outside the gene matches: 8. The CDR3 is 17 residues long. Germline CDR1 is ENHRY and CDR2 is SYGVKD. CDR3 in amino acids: CAISDLGQEFYNSPLHF. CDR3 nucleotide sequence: TGTGCCATCAGTGACCTTGGACAGGAATTCTATAATTCACCCCTCCACTTT.

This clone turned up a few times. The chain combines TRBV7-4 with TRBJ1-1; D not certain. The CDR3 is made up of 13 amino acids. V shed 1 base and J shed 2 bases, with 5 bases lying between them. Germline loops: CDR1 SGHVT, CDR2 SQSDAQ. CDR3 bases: TGTGCCAGCAGCTTAGGGACTAACACTGAAGCTTTCTTT. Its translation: CASSLGTNTEAFF.

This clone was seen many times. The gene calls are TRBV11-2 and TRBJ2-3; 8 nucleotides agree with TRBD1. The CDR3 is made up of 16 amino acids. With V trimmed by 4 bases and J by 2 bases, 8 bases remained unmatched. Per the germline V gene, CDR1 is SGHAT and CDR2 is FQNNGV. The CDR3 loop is CASSSWGQVSTDTQYF. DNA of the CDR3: TGTGCCAGCAGCTCCTGGGGACAGGTTTCCACAGATACGCAGTATTTT. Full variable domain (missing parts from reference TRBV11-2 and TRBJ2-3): EAGVAQSPRYKIIEKRQSVAFWCNPISGHATLYWYQQILGQGPKLLIQFQNNGVVDDSQLPKDRFSAERLKGVDSTLKIQPAKLEDSAVYLCASSSWGQVSTDTQYFGPGTRLTVL.

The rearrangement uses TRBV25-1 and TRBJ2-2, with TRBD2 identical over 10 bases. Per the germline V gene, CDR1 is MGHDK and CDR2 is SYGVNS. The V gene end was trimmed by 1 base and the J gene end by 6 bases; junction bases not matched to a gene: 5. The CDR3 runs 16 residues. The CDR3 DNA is TGTGCCAGCAGTGAATCTGGGCTAGCGGGAGCCGGGGAGCTGTTTTTT. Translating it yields CASSESGLAGAGELFF.

The CDR3 protein is CASSATGGRSYGYTF. CDR3 bases: TGTGCCAGCAGTGCGACAGGGGGCAGGAGCTATGGCTACACCTTC. The rearrangement joins TRBV25-1 to TRBJ1-2, with TRBD1 identical over 10 bases. The V segment lost 4 bases and the J segment 4 bases; nucleotides outside the gene matches: 6. Germline CDR1 and CDR2: MGHDK and SYGVNS. This CDR3 is 15 amino acids long.

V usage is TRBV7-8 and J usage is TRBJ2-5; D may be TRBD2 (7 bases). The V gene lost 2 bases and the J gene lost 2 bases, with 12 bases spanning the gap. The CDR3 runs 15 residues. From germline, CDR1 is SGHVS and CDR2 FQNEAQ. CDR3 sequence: CASSLRGGQQETQYF. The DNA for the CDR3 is TGTGCCAGCAGCTTAAGGGGGGGGCAGCAAGAGACCCAGTACTTC.

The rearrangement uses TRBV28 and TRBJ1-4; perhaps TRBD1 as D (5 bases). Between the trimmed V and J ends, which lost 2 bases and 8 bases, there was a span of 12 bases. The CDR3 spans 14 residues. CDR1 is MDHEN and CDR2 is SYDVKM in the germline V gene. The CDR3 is CASSLRQGREKLFF. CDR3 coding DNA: TGTGCCAGCAGTTTAAGGCAGGGTCGGGAAAAACTGTTTTTT.

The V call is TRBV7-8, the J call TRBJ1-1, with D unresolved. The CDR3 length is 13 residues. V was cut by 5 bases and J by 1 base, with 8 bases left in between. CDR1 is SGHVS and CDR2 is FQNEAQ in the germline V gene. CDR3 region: CASSQYGNTEAFF. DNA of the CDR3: TGTGCCAGCAGCCAATACGGGAACACTGAAGCTTTCTTT. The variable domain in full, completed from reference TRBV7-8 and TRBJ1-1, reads GAGVSQSPRYKVAKRGQDVALRCDPISGHVSLFWYQQALGQGPEFLTYFQNEAQLDKSGLPSDRFFAERPEGSVSTLKIQRTQQEDSAVYLCASSQYGNTEAFFGQGTRLTVV.

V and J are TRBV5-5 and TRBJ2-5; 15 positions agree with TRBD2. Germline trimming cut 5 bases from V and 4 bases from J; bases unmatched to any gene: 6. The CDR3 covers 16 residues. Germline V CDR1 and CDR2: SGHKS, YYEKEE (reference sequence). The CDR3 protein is CASSSPGLAGGETQYF. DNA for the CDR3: TGTGCCAGCAGTTCCCCGGGACTAGCGGGAGGAGAGACCCAGTACTTC.

The CDR3 sequence is CASSPQLAGGADTQYF. CDR3 coding DNA: TGTGCCAGCAGCCCCCAGCTAGCGGGAGGTGCAGATACGCAGTATTTT. This chain uses TRBV7-2 with TRBJ2-3; 11 bases are a match to TRBD2. Unmatched junction bases numbered 8, after V lost 5 bases and J lost 4 bases. CDR1 and CDR2 from the germline V gene are SGHTA and FQGNSA. This CDR3 has 16 residues.